This record concerns one TCR beta chain sequence. This CDR3 is 21 amino acids long. Germline CDR1 and CDR2: SNHLY and FYNNEI. The V segment lost 5 bases and the J segment 1 base; nucleotides outside the gene matches: 22. The data stem from a study of T cells in localized non-small cell lung cancer. Only in-frame clones appear in the TCRdb table, and some are missing; sequencing was by immunoSEQ multiplex PCR. The data show around 83,000 clones, about 91% seen once. The sequencing used peripheral blood, collected before any cancer treatment. The TCR sequence derives from a man between 40 and 69 years old with stage I squamous cell lung carcinoma. The chain links TRBV2 to TRBJ2-3; 9 bases fit TRBD1. The CDR3 DNA is TGTGCCAGCAGTCGACGTCTTTCATCCCCACAGGGGGCTACGGGCACAGATACGCAGTATTTT. It yields the protein CASSRRLSSPQGATGTDTQYF.